The 24 T cell receptor beta chains below come from one sample, sequenced in a study of OX40 agonist ivuxolimab in advanced cancers. Repertoires were generated with immunoSEQ multiplex PCR, while TCRdb's copy carries only in-frame clones and drops some. The table includes some 44,000 clones, more than 80% detected once. The sample consisted of CD4+ or CD8+ T cells sorted from blood, taken in a trial of the OX40 agonist ivuxolimab. These receptor sequences come from an adult with an advanced solid tumor such as melanoma, head and neck, liver or kidney cancer.

V is TRBV5-1 and J is TRBJ2-3, with D maybe TRBD2 (6 bases). CDR1 is SGHRS, CDR2 YFSETQ, per germline. The length of the CDR3 is 14 residues. The V and J ends lost 2 bases and 6 bases respectively, with 13 bases between them. CDR3 nucleotides: TGCGCCAGCAGCTTAGGGACTTCGGGGGATACGCAGTATTTT. It is translated as CASSLGTSGDTQYF.

In its sample, this clone was seen once. V and J are TRBV19 and TRBJ2-7, with a tentative D call TRBD2 (6 bases). Per the germline V gene, CDR1 is LNHDA and CDR2 is SQIVND (reference sequence). Trimming stripped 5 bases from V and 7 bases from J, with 18 bases between. The CDR3 is 14 amino acids. CDR3 region: CASSARHSEGEQYF. Written as DNA, the CDR3 is TGTGCCAGTAGTGCCAGGCACTCGGAGGGGGAGCAGTACTTC.

In nucleotides, the CDR3 is TGTGCCAGCAGCTGGGACTCTGGGGCCAACGTCCTGACTTTC. It is translated as CASSWDSGANVLTF. This chain connects TRBV5-5 to TRBJ2-6; D is ambiguous. This CDR3 comprises 14 residues. Germline values: CDR1 SGHKS, CDR2 YYEKEE (reference sequence). V was cut by 3 bases and J by 0 bases, with 4 bases left in between.

The chain links TRBV5-1 to TRBJ2-3, with D unresolved. Germline V lookup: CDR1 SGHRS, CDR2 YFSETQ. The CDR3 length is 14 residues. Trimming left V 0 bases short and J 6 bases short, with 11 bases between. The CDR3 protein is CASSLDLMGDTQYF. The CDR3 region has the DNA TGCGCCAGCAGCTTGGACCTAATGGGGGATACGCAGTATTTT.

This chain uses TRBV19 with TRBJ1-5; tentatively, D is TRBD1 (6 bases). Germline loops: CDR1 LNHDA, CDR2 SQIVND (reference sequence). The V end lost 5 bases, the J end lost 4 bases, and 18 bases lay between the germline ends. This CDR3 has 16 residues. In DNA form, the CDR3 reads TGTGCCAGTAGTGCAGACCTCGACAGGTATAATCAGCCCCAGCATTTT. As protein: CASSADLDRYNQPQHF. Full variable domain (rest looked up from reference TRBV19 and TRBJ1-5): DGGITQSPKYLFRKEGQNVTLSCEQNLNHDAMYWYRQDPGQGLRLIYYSQIVNDFQKGDIAEGYSVSREKKESFPLTVTSAQKNPTAFYLCASSADLDRYNQPQHFGDGTRLSIL.

The chain uses TRBV25-1 and TRBJ2-3, with 7 positions matching TRBD1. With 4 bases clipped from V and 1 base from J, the junction kept 8 bases outside the gene matches. The CDR3 extends over 16 amino acids. Germline V gene sequence: CDR1 MGHDK, CDR2 SYGVNS. Written as DNA, the CDR3 is TGTGCCAGCAGTGGTCGGAAGGGGGCGGGCACAGATACGCAGTATTTT. Its translation is CASSGRKGAGTDTQYF.

This rearrangement joins TRBV5-4 to TRBJ1-1, with TRBD1 as a possible D gene (5 bases). This CDR3 spans 13 amino acids. The V gene lost 3 bases and the J gene lost 7 bases, with 13 bases spanning the gap. CDR1 and CDR2 (germline): SGHNT, YYREEE (reference sequence). The CDR3 is CASSSRGRNEAFF. In DNA form, the CDR3 reads TGTGCCAGCAGCTCTCGGGGCCGGAATGAAGCTTTCTTT.

The chain links TRBV29-1 to TRBJ1-3; 10 bases line up with TRBD1. This CDR3 is 12 amino acids long. Per the germline V gene, CDR1 is SQVTM and CDR2 is ANQGSEA. The V gene end was trimmed by 3 bases and the J gene end by 8 bases; junction bases not matched to a gene: 1. The CDR3, as DNA: TGCAGCGTTGATGGACAGGGGGACACCATATATTTT. Amino acid sequence: CSVDGQGDTIYF.

The chain combines TRBV7-9 with TRBJ1-6; TRBD1 matches 9 bases. Germline V lookup: CDR1 SEHNR, CDR2 FQNEAQ (reference sequence). The CDR3 spans 12 residues. V shed 2 bases and J 17 bases; nucleotides not matched to a gene: 4. As DNA, the CDR3 is TGTGCCAGCAGCTTACGACGGGACAGGGTCCACTTT. Translated: CASSLRRDRVHF. Full variable domain (missing parts from reference TRBV7-9 and TRBJ1-6): DTGVSQNPRHKITKRGQNVTFRCDPISEHNRLYWYRQTLGQGPEFLTYFQNEAQLEKSRLLSDRFSAERPKGSFSTLEIQRTEQGDSAMYLCASSLRRDRVHFGNGTRLTVT.

The chain is built from TRBV7-6 and TRBJ2-7; possible D gene TRBD1, 6 bases. Trimming shortened V by 3 bases and J by 5 bases, and 14 bases separated the two germline ends. Germline CDR1 SGHVS, CDR2 FNYEAQ. CDR3 size: 14 residues. The CDR3 region has the DNA TGTGCCAGCAGCTTCCAGGGGTCGGTGGACGAGCAGTACTTC. The encoded protein is CASSFQGSVDEQYF.

This chain links TRBV18 with TRBJ2-3; TRBD1 matches at 10 bases. The germline V gene has CDR1 KGHSH and CDR2 LQKENI. CDR3 length: 17 residues. Trimming at V came to 4 bases and at J to 1 base, leaving 8 bases not matched to a gene. The CDR3 reads CASSRIPGTGGTDTQYF. Written as DNA, the CDR3 is TGTGCCAGCTCACGAATTCCGGGGACAGGGGGCACAGATACGCAGTATTTT.

The chain carries TRBV4-2 and TRBJ2-5, with 12 bases identical to TRBD2. CDR1 is LGHNA and CDR2 is YNFKEQ in the germline V gene. V gave up 1 base and J gave up 5 bases; unmatched junction bases: 11. This CDR3 spans 18 amino acids. In DNA, the CDR3 is TGTGCCAGCAGCCAAGGTCAGCTAGCGGGGGGGCCGGCTGAGACCCAGTACTTC. Translation: CASSQGQLAGGPAETQYF.

CDR3 DNA: TGCAGCGTTGAAGCGACTCTTGGGTCTGGAAACACCATATATTTT. It codes for CSVEATLGSGNTIYF. The chain joins TRBV29-1 to TRBJ1-3; no definite D call. This CDR3 contains 15 residues. The V end lost 1 base, the J end lost 1 base, and 11 bases lay between the germline ends. The germline V gene has CDR1 SQVTM and CDR2 ANQGSEA.

The chain employs TRBV7-9 and TRBJ2-5, with D possibly TRBD2 on 6 matching bases. Germline loops: CDR1 SEHNR, CDR2 FQNEAQ (reference sequence). V was trimmed by 1 base and J by 2 bases, leaving 11 bases between them. This CDR3 comprises 15 residues. The CDR3 DNA follows: TGTGCCAGCAGCTTAGGCGGGACGGTTCAAGAGACCCAGTACTTC. Protein sequence: CASSLGGTVQETQYF.

The chain joins TRBV5-1 to TRBJ2-3; TRBD2 is a possible D gene (6 bases). CDR3 length: 14 residues. CDR1 is SGHRS, CDR2 YFSETQ, per germline. The ends were cut back, 2 bases at V and 9 bases at J, with 16 bases in the middle. The CDR3: CASSLGTLTTTQYF. The DNA of the CDR3 is TGCGCCAGCAGCTTAGGGACTCTTACCACCACGCAGTATTTT.

The V and J genes are TRBV5-1 and TRBJ1-1; possibly TRBD1 for D (5 bases). The germline gives CDR1 SGHRS, CDR2 YFSETQ. This CDR3 region has 14 residues. V dropped 0 bases and J dropped 1 base, with 7 bases sitting between them. Here the CDR3 reads CASSLAGGNTEAFF. The DNA of the CDR3 is TGCGCCAGCAGCTTGGCCGGGGGGAACACTGAAGCTTTCTTT.

The genes are TRBV7-3 and TRBJ2-5, with 7 bases matching TRBD2. This CDR3 spans 15 amino acids. The V gene's germline CDR1 is SGHTA and CDR2 FQGTGA. Losses at the gene ends were 2 bases for V and 2 bases for J; bases not matched to a gene: 5. CDR3 loop: CASSLDAGVQETQYF. In nucleotides, the CDR3 is TGTGCCAGCAGCTTAGACGCGGGAGTACAAGAGACCCAGTACTTC. Filled out from reference TRBV7-3 and TRBJ2-5, the complete variable domain reads GAGVSQTPSNKVTEKGKYVELRCDPISGHTALYWYRQSLGQGPEFLIYFQGTGAADDSGLPNDRFFAVRPEGSVSTLKIQRTERGDSAVYLCASSLDAGVQETQYFGPGTRLLVL.

This sequence joins TRBV29-1 and TRBJ1-1; D may be TRBD1 (5 bases). Trimming cost V 4 bases and J 0 bases, with 9 bases left between them. CDR1 is SQVTM, CDR2 ANQGSEA, per germline. CDR3 length: 13 residues. In nucleotides, the CDR3 is TGCAGCGTTGCCCAGGGAGTGAACACTGAAGCTTTCTTT. Its protein is CSVAQGVNTEAFF.

This clone was counted a single time. The rearrangement joins TRBV6-6 to TRBJ1-1, with D perhaps matching TRBD1 (6 bases). Germline V gene sequence: CDR1 MNHNY, CDR2 SVGAGI (reference sequence). CDR3 size: 13 residues. Trimming took off 5 bases at V and 1 base at J, with 8 bases between the two ends. The CDR3 coding sequence is TGTGCCAGCAGTCGACAGGAGAACACTGAAGCTTTCTTT. Protein: CASSRQENTEAFF.

The genes are TRBV4-2 and TRBJ2-6; 8 nucleotides align to TRBD1. The CDR3 contains 17 residues. Germline V gene sequence: CDR1 LGHNA, CDR2 YNFKEQ. V trimming: 1 base; J trimming: 1 base; junction bases outside the gene matches: 3. CDR3 sequence: CASSQGQGASGANVLTF. The CDR3 nucleotides are TGTGCCAGCAGCCAAGGCCAGGGGGCGTCTGGGGCCAACGTCCTGACTTTC.

This sequence joins TRBV15 and TRBJ2-1, with 12 bases lining up with TRBD2. The CDR3 spans 17 residues. CDR1 is LNHNV and CDR2 is YYDKDF in the germline V gene (reference sequence). V dropped 5 bases and J dropped 4; count of bases not matched to a gene: 9. Here the CDR3 DNA reads TGTGCCACCAGCTCTCGACTAGCGGGAGTGGCATACAATGAGCAGTTCTTC. Amino acid sequence: CATSSRLAGVAYNEQFF.

The rearrangement links TRBV18 to TRBJ1-3; possibly TRBD1 for D (5 bases). Germline loops: CDR1 KGHSH, CDR2 LQKENI. The CDR3 spans 14 residues. Trimming took 0 bases from V and 7 from J, leaving 10 bases between them. This CDR3 is CASSPPAGSNTIYF. The CDR3 DNA sequence: TGTGCCAGCTCACCACCGGCAGGGAGCAACACCATATATTTT.

The chain recombines TRBV6-1 with TRBJ2-5; TRBD2 aligns across 7 bases. CDR1 and CDR2 (germline): MNHNS, SASEGT. The trim removed 6 bases at V and 5 bases at J, leaving 9 bases unmatched. CDR3 length equals 14 residues. CDR3 region: CASSGWGGVETQYF. In DNA form, the CDR3 reads TGTGCCAGCAGCGGGTGGGGGGGGGTGGAGACCCAGTACTTC.

This clone has just a few counts. The chain's CDR3 is CASSVTDSPLHF. The CDR3 nucleotides are TGTGCCAGCAGTGTTACAGATTCACCCCTCCACTTT. This rearrangement joins TRBV6-1 to TRBJ1-6; D not certain. Trimming left V 4 bases short and J 8 bases short, with 6 bases between. Germline V CDR1 and CDR2: MNHNS, SASEGT. This CDR3 has 12 residues.